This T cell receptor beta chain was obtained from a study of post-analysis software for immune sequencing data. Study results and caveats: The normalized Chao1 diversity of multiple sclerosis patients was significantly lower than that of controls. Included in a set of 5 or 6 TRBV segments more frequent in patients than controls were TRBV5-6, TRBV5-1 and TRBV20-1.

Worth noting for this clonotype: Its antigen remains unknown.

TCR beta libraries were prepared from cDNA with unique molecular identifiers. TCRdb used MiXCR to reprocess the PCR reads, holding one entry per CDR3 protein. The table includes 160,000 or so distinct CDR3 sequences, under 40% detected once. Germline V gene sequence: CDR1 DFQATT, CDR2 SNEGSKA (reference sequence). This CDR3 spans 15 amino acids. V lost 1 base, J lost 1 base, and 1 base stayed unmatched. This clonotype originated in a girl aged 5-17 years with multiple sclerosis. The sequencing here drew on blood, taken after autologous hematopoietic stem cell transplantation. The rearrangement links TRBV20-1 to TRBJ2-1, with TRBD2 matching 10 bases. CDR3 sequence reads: CSARGAGGSYNEQFF. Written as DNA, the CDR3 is TGCAGTGCTAGAGGAGCGGGAGGGTCCTACAATGAGCAGTTCTTC.